This T cell receptor (beta chain) derives from a study of Graves' ophthalmopathy and Graves' hyperthyroidism (dated by TCRdb to the late 2010s). About the study as a whole: Peripheral blood was collected at initial diagnosis, before any treatment. The 100 discovery patients were randomly split 7:3 into training and test sets. To tell Graves' ophthalmopathy apart from Graves' hyperthyroidism, and to predict which patients would progress to ophthalmopathy, the study relied on TCR beta repertoire signatures. In over 5 hyperthyroidism patients, the T-cell repertoire of thyroid tissue was compared with the T-cell repertoire of blood. To explore V-J signatures that distinguish ophthalmopathy from hyperthyroidism, a discovery set of 100 patients was enrolled, made up of over 40 with ophthalmopathy and fewer than 60 with stable hyperthyroidism. In total, 135 blood samples were TCR-sequenced: fewer than 50 ophthalmopathy, roughly 80 hyperthyroidism and some 17 hyperthyroidism-to-ophthalmopathy patients. Following sampling, methimazole starting at 30 mg daily was administered to hyperthyroidism patients, and high-dose intravenous methylprednisolone was administered to ophthalmopathy patients. An independent validation cohort comprised about 20 hyperthyroidism patients and over 15 patients who later progressed from hyperthyroidism to ophthalmopathy. What the authors observed across the whole study: Sample size was not statistically predetermined, and group allocation was not concealed from the investigators. Ophthalmopathy was separated from stable hyperthyroidism by the 13-signature model with more than 85% sensitivity and roughly 83% specificity in cross-validation and with 80%/75% in the test set. Among expanded thyroid clonotypes with frequency above 0.001, most also showed up in blood, which suggests that blood repertoires may reflect the thyroid immune response. In validation, the model predicted ophthalmopathy progression with more than 55% sensitivity and 72.22% specificity; roughly 11 predicted patients were CT-confirmed with GO in a median of about 6.1 months.

For repertoire sequencing, TCR beta CDR3 regions were amplified from RNA transcripts. The first round of RT-PCR was done with HTBI primers and the Qiagen OneStep RT-PCR kit, and was followed by a second round of multiplex PCR, then size selection and purification. Libraries were sequenced paired-end with 100 bp reads on an Illumina HiSeq2000. The authors processed their data as follows. SOAPnuke was used to process the reads, removing any read that contained adapters or uncalled bases, had a mean Phred below 15, or lacked an exact match to the constant primer or identifier. High-quality paired reads were merged with COPE v1.2.5. Each unique nucleotide sequence was defined as a clonotype, and clonotypes were aligned to IMGT TRB V, D and J references with MiTCR v1.1. Only V-J combinations with frequency above 0.0001 were analysed, covering 99.2% of repertoires. For each V-J combination, a TCR clonal expansion and chaos score was defined as the ratio of F50 clonal expansion to chaos observed in the TCRdist matrix. Welch's t-statistics and random forest were used to reduce features to about 14 V-J combinations, which were fed into a naive Bayes classifier. The Morisita-Horn index was used to measure how similar the thyroid and blood repertoires were. TCRdb reprocessing: public reads trimmed at Q25 with fastp, clones called with MiXCR, in-frame beta chains kept. Under each unique CDR3 protein, matching rows form one entry showing the most common genes and DNA. The V and J calls here are based on TCRdb, not the publication. A total of about 620,000 distinct CDR3 sequences appear in this sample, about a fifth of them only once. The ten most abundant clones make up around 6.5% of the sample.

Hyperthyroidism was defined as stable when no progression to ophthalmopathy occurred within 18 months of follow-up. Hyperthyroidism patients were newly diagnosed, with disease duration under 2 months, and aged 18 to 65 years. Patients with other autoimmune diseases, uncontrolled infections, pregnancy or lactation were excluded from the study. Diagnosis relied on clinical symptoms, serum thyroxine, TRAb, thyroid ultrasound and orbital computed tomography. PBMCs were isolated from about 9.1 ml of fresh peripheral blood by Ficoll-Paque density gradient centrifugation. Total RNA was extracted with Trizol reagent and quality-checked on an Agilent 2100 Bioanalyzer. As regards this clonotype: Its antigen remains undetermined. Base qualities are not recorded, but no much larger clone differs from it by a single base.

Relative to germline, V is 2 bases shorter and J is 5 bases shorter, with 22 bases between their ends. CDR1 is given as SGHAT and CDR2 as FQNNGV, both from the germline V gene. The cysteine opens and the phenylalanine closes a CDR3 of 17 amino acids. The read is trimmed to its CDR3 DNA, 51 bases read in frame from base 1. This TCR came from a woman younger than 30 with stable Graves' hyperthyroidism. Some clones in this sample may be carry-over from other donors' samples. Donor details come from another sample of the same person, matched by shared clones. This receptor chain uses TRBV11-2 and TRBJ2-7; the D gene is perhaps TRBD2, on 5 matching bases. The sample comprised peripheral blood. The CDR3 protein is CASSLPHLGLRTDEQYF. The DNA sequence is given as TGTGCCAGCAGCTTACCCCACCTCGGACTCAGGACCGACGAGCAGTACTTC.